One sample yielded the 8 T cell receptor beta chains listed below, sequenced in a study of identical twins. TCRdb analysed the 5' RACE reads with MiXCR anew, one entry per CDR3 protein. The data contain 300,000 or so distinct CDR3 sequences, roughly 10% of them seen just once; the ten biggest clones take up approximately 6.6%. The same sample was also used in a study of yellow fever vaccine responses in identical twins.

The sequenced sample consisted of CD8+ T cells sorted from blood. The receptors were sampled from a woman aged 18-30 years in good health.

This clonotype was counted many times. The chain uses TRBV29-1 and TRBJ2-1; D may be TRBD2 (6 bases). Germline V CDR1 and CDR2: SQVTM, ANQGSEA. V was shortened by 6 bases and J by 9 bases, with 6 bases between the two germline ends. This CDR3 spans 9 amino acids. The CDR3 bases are TGCAGCGTGGGGGGTGAGCAGTTCTTC. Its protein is CSVGGEQFF.

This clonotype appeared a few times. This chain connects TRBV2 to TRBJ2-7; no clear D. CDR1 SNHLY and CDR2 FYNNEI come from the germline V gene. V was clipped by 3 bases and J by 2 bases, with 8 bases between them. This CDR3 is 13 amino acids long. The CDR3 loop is CASSDFGTYEQYF. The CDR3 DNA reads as TGTGCCAGCAGTGATTTCGGAACCTACGAGCAGTACTTC.

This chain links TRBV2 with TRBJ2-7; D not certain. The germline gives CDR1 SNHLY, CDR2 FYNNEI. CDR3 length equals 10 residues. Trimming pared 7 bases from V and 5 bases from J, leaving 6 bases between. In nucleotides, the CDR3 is TGTGCCAGCATGGGCCACGAGCAGTACTTC. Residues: CASMGHEQYF.

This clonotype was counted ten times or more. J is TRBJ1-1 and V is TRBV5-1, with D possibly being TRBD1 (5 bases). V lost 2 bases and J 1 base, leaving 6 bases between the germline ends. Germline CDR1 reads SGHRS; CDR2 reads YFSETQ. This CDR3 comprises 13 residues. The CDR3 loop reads CASSLRGNTEAFF. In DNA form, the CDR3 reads TGCGCCAGCAGCTTAAGGGGGAACACTGAAGCTTTCTTT.

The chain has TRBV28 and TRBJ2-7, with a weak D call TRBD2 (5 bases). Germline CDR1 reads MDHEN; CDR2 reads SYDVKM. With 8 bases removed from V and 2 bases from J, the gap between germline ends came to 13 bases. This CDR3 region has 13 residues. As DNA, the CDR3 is TGTGCCAGCCGCAGCGGCTTAGCCTACGAGCAGTACTTC. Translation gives CASRSGLAYEQYF.

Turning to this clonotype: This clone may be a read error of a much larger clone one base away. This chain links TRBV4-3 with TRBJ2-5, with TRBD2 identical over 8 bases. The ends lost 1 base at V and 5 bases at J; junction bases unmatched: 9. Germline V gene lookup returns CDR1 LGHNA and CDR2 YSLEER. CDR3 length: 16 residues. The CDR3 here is CASSQGFGAGEETQYF. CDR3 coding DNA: TGCGCCAGCAGCCAAGGGTTTGGAGCGGGAGAGGAGACCCAGTACTTC.

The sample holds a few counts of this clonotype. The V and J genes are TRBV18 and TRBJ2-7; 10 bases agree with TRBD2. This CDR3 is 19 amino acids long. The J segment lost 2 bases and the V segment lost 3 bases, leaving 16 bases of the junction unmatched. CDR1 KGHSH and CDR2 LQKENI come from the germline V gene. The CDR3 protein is CASSPFFASPGTSAYEQYF. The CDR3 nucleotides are TGTGCCAGCTCACCCTTTTTTGCCTCCCCCGGGACTAGCGCCTACGAGCAGTACTTC. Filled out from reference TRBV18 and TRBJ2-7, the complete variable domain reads NAGVMQNPRHLVRRRGQEARLRCSPMKGHSHVYWYRQLPEEGLKFMVYLQKENIIDESGMPKERFSAEFPKEGPSILRIQQVVRGDSAAYFCASSPFFASPGTSAYEQYFGPGTRLTVT.

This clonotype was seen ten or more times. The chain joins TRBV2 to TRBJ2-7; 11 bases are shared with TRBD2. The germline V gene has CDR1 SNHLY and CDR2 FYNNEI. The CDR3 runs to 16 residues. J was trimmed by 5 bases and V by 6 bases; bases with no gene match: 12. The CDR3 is CASRNIHGTSGHEQYF. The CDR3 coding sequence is TGTGCCAGCAGAAATATACACGGGACTAGCGGCCACGAGCAGTACTTC. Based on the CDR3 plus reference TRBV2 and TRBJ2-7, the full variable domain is EPEVTQTPSHQVTQMGQEVILRCVPISNHLYFYWYRQILGQKVEFLVSFYNNEISEKSEIFDDQFSVERPDGSNFTLKIRSTKLEDSAMYFCASRNIHGTSGHEQYFGPGTRLTVT.